This T cell receptor (beta chain) was sequenced for a study of shared clonotypes between healthy human individuals. V was clipped by 4 bases and J by 5 bases, with 15 bases between them. The V gene's germline CDR1 is MNHEY and CDR2 SMNVEV (reference sequence). The CDR3 spans 15 residues. All donors qualified as healthy HIV-negative adults and had experienced no recent acute infections or vaccinations. Study findings and constraints: Across subsets, estimated richness was generally greater for naive than for memory populations. Relative to their counterparts shared across all four donors, non-shared clonotypes exhibited diminished generation probabilities.

Sequencing used immunoSEQ multiplex PCR; TCRdb keeps in-frame clones, though not all of them. The data show 2 million to 2.5 million clones, 90% to 95% seen once. Remarks on this clone: Its antigen is unknown.

V is TRBV27 and J is TRBJ2-1; D could derive from TRBD1 or TRBD2 (5 bases each). The TCR comes from a man younger than 35 in good health. Some clones in this sample may be carry-over from other donors' samples. The sample consisted of naive CD4+ T cells from PBMCs. As for subset: CD45RA+ positively selected. The CDR3 region has the DNA TGTGCCAGCAGTTGGGACGGCATGGCAAACAATGAGCAGTTCTTC. Encoded protein: CASSWDGMANNEQFF.